This T cell receptor beta chain was observed in a study of blood T cell repertoires in COVID-19. Sequencing was performed with immunoSEQ multiplex PCR; in TCRdb, only in-frame clones are kept and a portion is missing. The table lists 350,000 to 450,000 clones, 85% to 90% of them singletons. Sequenced: PBMCs or T cells enriched from blood (not recorded which). This receptor was identified in a man younger than 40 who had recovered from COVID-19.

CDR3 DNA: TGTGCCAGCAGCAGGGGGCCTGGAAACACCATATATTTT. It codes for CASSRGPGNTIYF. The V call is TRBV6-2 or TRBV6-3, the J call TRBJ1-3, with 8 nucleotides matching TRBD1. The CDR3 is 13 amino acids. The ends lost 6 bases at V and 2 bases at J; junction bases unmatched: 0. Germline CDR1 MNHEY, CDR2 SVGEGT.